This T cell receptor beta chain emerged from a study of T cell changes during pregnancy in multiple sclerosis. This clone was seen a single time. V dropped 5 bases and J dropped 8 bases, with 15 bases sitting between them. Germline CDR1 is MGHDK and CDR2 is SYGVNS. The CDR3 loop spans 13 amino acids. Clones were read by immunoSEQ multiplex PCR, and TCRdb kept only the in-frame ones, dropping some. Among over 60,000 clones listed, about 88% were seen once. The origin of this receptor is a female donor with multiple sclerosis, enrolled in a pregnancy study. This specimen was peripheral blood, taken in the first trimester of pregnancy. The chain couples TRBV25-1 to TRBJ2-5; D is possibly TRBD2 (7 bases). CDR3 region: CASSPGGLGTQYF. The CDR3 DNA follows: TGTGCCAGCAGTCCGGGGGGCCTGGGAACCCAGTACTTC.